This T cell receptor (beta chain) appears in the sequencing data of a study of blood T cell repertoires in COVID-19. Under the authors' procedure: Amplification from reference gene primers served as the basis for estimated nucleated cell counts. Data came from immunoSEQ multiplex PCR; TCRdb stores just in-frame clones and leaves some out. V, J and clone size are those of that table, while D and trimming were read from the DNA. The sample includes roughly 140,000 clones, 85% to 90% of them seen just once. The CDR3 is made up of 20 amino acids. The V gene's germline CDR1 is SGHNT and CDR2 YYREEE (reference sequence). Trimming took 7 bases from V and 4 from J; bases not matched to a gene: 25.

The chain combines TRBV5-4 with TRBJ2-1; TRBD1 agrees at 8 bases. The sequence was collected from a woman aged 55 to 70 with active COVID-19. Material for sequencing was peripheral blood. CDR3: CASASRTGIALRDMYNEQFF. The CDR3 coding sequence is TGTGCCAGCGCATCCCGGACAGGGATTGCGTTGCGGGATATGTACAATGAGCAGTTCTTC.